A selection of T cell receptor beta chains follows, all from one sample in a study of blood T cell repertoires in COVID-19. Sequenced by immunoSEQ multiplex PCR; TCRdb stores in-frame clones only, minus some. This sample yields some 210,000 clones, of which 89% are seen a single time; 5.5% to 6.5% belongs to the top ten. Material: peripheral blood. The receptors were sampled from a man aged 55-75 years who had recovered from COVID-19. Each CDR3 is given with its conserved first and last residue.

>TRBJ1-1|TRBV5-6
CASSPLGRSTEAFF
>TRBJ2-3|TRBV12-2
CASRLGLAGGSDTQYF
>TRBJ2-7|TRBV2
CASSTGRYEQYF
>TRBJ1-6|TRBV14
CASSQVRGVTSYNSPLHF
>TRBJ1-4|TRBV25-1
CASSEARGISEKLFF
>TRBJ2-5|TRBV2
CASSQTGYGCYF
>TRBJ1-1|TRBV3-1/TRBV3-2
CASSQRTGYTEAFF
>TRBJ2-5|TRBV4-1
CASSQEPRGETQYF
>TRBJ1-3|TRBV12-5
CASGRDSSGNTIYF
>TRBJ2-7|TRBV19
CASSTLSGLFYEQYF
>TRBJ2-7|TRBV6-5
CASSSHRTGGNEQYF
>TRBJ2-5|TRBV9
CASSLAGDRQETQYF
>TRBJ1-5|TRBV19
CASSIQGSNQPQHF
>TRBJ2-5|TRBV5-1
CASSLEGQGMETQYF
>TRBJ2-7|TRBV27
CASRGLHSYEQYF
>TRBJ1-6|TRBV5-6
CASSSARDLALHF
>TRBJ1-5|TRBV19
CASSIRRGNQPQHF
>TRBJ1-1|TRBV7-9
CASSLEAGGSTEAFF
>TRBJ2-7|TRBV3-1/TRBV3-2
CASSHRGGEQYF
>TRBJ2-5|TRBV7-2
CASSLRSLAGGETQYF
>TRBJ2-1|TRBV2
CASSVVLAGNEQFF
>TRBJ2-1|TRBV19
CASSIVTSGKGQFF
>TRBJ2-3|TRBV7-9
CASSLVGGMDTQYF
>TRBJ2-1|TRBV7-9
CASSLGQGATNEQFF
>TRBJ2-5|TRBV5-1
CASSLRQGWETQYF
>TRBJ2-3|TRBV11-3
CASSPGQVSTDTQYF
>TRBJ2-3|TRBV11-2
CASSLGTDTQYF
>TRBJ2-7|TRBV6-5
CASSPPTGSSYEQYF
>TRBJ2-3|TRBV5-1
CASSYGQGDTQYF
>TRBJ2-3|TRBV20-1
CSARRGDTQYF
>TRBJ1-2|TRBV6-4
CASSPGTGKGEGYTF
>TRBJ1-6|TRBV6-1
CASSEILRSPLHF
>TRBJ1-1|TRBV3-1/TRBV3-2
CASRRQGAGEAFF
>TRBJ2-5|TRBV5-4
CASSRPGGSETQYF
>TRBJ2-1|TRBV7-9
CASSLRTGGRNEQFF
>TRBJ1-1|TRBV19
CASSMQGMNTEAFF
>TRBJ2-3|TRBV6-2/TRBV6-3
CASSSLGTQYF
>TRBJ2-7|TRBV7-3
CASSLTAGAYEQYF
>TRBJ1-4|TRBV9
CASSVARQGNEKLFF
>TRBJ2-7|TRBV28
CASSLDSSEQYF
>TRBJ2-3|TRBV5-1
CASSFPGAGGFTDTQYF